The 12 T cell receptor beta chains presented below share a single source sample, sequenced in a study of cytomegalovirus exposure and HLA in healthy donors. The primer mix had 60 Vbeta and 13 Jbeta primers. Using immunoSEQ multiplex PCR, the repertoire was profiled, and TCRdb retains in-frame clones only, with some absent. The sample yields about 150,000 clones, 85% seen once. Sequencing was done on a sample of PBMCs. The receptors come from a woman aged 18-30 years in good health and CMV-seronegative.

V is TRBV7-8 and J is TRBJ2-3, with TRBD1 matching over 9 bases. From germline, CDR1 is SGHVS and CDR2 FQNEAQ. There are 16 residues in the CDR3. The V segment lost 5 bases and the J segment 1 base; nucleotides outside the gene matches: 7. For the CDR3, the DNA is TGTGCCAGCAGCCAGGGACAGGGCTGGGGCACAGATACGCAGTATTTT. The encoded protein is CASSQGQGWGTDTQYF.

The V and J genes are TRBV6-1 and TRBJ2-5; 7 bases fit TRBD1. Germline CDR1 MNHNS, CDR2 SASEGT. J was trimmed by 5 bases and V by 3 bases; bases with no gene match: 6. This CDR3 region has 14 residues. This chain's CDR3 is CASSDTGDRETQYF. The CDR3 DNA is TGTGCCAGCAGTGATACAGGGGATAGGGAGACCCAGTACTTC.

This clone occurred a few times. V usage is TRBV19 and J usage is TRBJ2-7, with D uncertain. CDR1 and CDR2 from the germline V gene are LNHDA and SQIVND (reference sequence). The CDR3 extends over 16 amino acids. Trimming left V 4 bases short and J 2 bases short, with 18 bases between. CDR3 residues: CASSTPRSWLTYEQYF. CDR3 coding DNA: TGTGCCAGTAGTACCCCTAGGTCGTGGCTAACCTACGAGCAGTACTTC.

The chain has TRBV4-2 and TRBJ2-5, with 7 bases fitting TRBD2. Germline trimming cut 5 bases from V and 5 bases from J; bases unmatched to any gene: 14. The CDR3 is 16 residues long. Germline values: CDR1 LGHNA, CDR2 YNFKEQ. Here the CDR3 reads CASSSDQSGVDETQYF. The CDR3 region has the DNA TGTGCCAGCAGCTCCGACCAGAGCGGGGTAGATGAGACCCAGTACTTC.

CDR3 in DNA: TGTGCCAGTAGTATAGGCGGGAGGCCAGGTCGTGATGAGCAGTTCTTC. Protein: CASSIGGRPGRDEQFF. The chain combines TRBV19 with TRBJ2-1, with 8 positions matching TRBD2. After removal of 1 base from V and 8 bases from J, the junction contained 10 bases not matched to a gene. The germline CDR1 and CDR2 sequences are LNHDA and SQIVND (reference sequence). CDR3 size: 16 residues.

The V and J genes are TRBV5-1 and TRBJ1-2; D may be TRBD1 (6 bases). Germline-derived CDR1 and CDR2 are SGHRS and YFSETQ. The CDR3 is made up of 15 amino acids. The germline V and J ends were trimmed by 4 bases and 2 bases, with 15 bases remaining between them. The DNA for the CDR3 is TGCGCCAGCAGCCTGGGGGCTCAGGCCAACTATGGCTACACCTTC. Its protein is CASSLGAQANYGYTF.

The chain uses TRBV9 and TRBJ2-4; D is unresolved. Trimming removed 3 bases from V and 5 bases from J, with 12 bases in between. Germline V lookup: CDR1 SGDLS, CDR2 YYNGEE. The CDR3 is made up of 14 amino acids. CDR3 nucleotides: TGTGCCAGCAGCGCTTACCTCTCGGAAAACATTCAGTACTTC. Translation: CASSAYLSENIQYF.

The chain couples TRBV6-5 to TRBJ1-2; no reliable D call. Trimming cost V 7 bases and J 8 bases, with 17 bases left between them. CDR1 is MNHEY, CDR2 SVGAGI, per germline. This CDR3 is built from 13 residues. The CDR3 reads CASTHSEGGGYTF. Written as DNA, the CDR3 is TGTGCCAGCACCCACAGTGAGGGAGGCGGCTACACCTTC.

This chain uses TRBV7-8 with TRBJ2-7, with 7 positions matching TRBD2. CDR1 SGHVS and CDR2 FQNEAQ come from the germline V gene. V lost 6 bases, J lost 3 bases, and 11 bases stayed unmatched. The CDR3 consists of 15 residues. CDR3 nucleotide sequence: TGTGCCAGCAGTCAGAGCCCCGCGGGAGACTACGAGCAGTACTTC. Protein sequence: CASSQSPAGDYEQYF.

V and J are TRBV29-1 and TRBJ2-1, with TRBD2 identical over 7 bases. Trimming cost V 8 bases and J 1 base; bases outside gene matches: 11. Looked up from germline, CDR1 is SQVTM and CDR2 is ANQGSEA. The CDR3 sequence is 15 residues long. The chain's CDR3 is CSIPGWEGSYNEQFF. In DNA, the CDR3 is TGCAGCATCCCCGGTTGGGAGGGGTCCTACAATGAGCAGTTCTTC.

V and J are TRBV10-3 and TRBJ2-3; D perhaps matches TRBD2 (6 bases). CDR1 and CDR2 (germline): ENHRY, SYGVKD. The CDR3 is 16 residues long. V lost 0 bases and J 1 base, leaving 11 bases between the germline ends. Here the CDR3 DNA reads TGTGCCATCAGTGAGTCTAGGGCTAGCGGCACAGATACGCAGTATTTT. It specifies CAISESRASGTDTQYF.

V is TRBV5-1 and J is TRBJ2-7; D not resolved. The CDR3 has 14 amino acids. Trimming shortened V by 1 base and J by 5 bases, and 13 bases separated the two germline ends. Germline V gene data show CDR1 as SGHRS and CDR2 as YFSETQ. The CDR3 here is CASSLLETHHEQYF. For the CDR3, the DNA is TGCGCCAGCAGCTTGTTGGAGACCCACCACGAGCAGTACTTC. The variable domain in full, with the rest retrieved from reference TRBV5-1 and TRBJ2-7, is KAGVTQTPRYLIKTRGQQVTLSCSPISGHRSVSWYQQTPGQGLQFLFEYFSETQRNKGNFPGRFSGRQFSNSRSEMNVSTLELGDSALYLCASSLLETHHEQYFGPGTRLTVT.